This T cell receptor (beta chain) is from a study of T cells in Graves' hyperthyroidism and ophthalmopathy. V lost 4 bases, J lost 8 bases, and 9 bases lay in between. The germline V gene has CDR1 SGHRS and CDR2 YFSETQ. The CDR3 is made up of 11 amino acids. This clonotype was observed at least ten times. Amplification yielded TCR beta CDR3 regions, with RNA transcripts as the source. HTBI primers drove first-round RT-PCR of the TCR CDR3. Each CDR3 protein is one row after TCRdb ran MiXCR on the multiplex PCR reads. This table holds hundreds of thousands of distinct CDR3 sequences, 16% found once. The specimen was blood. The receptor's source is a woman between 18 and 29 years old with Graves' hyperthyroidism. The chain has TRBV5-1 and TRBJ2-5; possibly TRBD2 for D (6 bases). The CDR3 DNA reads as TGCGCCAGCAGCCCAGGGACTACCCAGTACTTC. Its translation is CASSPGTTQYF.